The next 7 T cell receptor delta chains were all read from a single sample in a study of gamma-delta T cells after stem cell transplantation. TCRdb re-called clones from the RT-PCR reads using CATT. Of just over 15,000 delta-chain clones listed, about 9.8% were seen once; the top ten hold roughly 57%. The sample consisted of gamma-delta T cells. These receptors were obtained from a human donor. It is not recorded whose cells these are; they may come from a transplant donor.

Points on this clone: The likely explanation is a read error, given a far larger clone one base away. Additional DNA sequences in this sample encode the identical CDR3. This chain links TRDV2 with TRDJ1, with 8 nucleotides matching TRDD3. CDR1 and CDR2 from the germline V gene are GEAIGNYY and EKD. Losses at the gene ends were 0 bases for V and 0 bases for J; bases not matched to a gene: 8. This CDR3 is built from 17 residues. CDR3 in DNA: TGTGCCTGTGACACCCTGATGGGGGATTCGTACACCGATAAACTCATCTTT. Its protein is CACDTLMGDSYTDKLIF.

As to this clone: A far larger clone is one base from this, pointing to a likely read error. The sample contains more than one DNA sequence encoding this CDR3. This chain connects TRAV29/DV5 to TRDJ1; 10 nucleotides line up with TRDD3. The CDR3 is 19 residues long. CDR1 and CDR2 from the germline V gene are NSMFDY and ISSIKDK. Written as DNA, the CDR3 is TGTGCAGCAAGCCCGATCGTACTGGGGGATGGGAGGTACACAGATAAACTCATCTTT. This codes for CAASPIVLGDGRYTDKLIF.

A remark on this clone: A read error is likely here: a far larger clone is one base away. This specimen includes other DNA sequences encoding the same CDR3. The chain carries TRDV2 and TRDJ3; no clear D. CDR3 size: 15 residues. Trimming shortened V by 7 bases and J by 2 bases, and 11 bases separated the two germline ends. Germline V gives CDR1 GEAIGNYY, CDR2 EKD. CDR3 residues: CACDSLAWDTRQMFF. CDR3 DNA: TGTGCCTGCGACTCCCTTGCCTGGGACACCCGACAGATGTTTTTC.

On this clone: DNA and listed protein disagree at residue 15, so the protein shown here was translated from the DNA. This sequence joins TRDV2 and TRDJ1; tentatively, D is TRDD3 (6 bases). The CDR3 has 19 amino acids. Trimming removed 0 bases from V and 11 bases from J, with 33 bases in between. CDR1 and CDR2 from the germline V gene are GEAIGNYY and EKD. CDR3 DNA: TGTGCCTGTGACACCGTTCTGGCTCAGCTGGGGTATAGAATCTGTAACCTCATCTTT. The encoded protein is CACDTVLAQLGYRICNLIF.

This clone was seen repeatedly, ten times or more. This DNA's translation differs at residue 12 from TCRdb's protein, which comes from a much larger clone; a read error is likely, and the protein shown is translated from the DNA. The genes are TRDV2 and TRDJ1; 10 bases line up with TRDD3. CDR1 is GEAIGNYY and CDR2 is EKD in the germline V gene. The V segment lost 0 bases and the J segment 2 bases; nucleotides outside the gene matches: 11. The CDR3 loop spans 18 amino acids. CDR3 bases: TGTGCCTGTGACACCGCGGGGCTGGGGGATAGGATGACCGATAAACTCATCTTT. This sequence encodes CACDTAGLGDRMTDKLIF.

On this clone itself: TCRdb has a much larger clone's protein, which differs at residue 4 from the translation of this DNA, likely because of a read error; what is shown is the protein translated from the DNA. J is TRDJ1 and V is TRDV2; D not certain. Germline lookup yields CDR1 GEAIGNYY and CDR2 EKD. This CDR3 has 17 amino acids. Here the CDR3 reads CACVTLGSALDTDKLIF. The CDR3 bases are TGTGCCTGTGTCACCCTCGGGTCCGCCCTTGACACCGATAAACTCATCTTT.

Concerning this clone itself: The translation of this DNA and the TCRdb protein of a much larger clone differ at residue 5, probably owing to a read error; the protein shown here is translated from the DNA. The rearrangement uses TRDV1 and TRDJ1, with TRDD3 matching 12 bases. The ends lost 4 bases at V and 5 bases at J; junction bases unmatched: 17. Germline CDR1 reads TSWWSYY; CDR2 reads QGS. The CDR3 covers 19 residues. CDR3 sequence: CALGALEPPDWGIQDKLIF. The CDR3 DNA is TGTGCTCTTGGGGCACTAGAGCCCCCCGACTGGGGGATACAGGATAAACTCATCTTT.